Here is one T cell receptor beta chain with its context. The specificity of this receptor is unknown. Base qualities are not provided; no much larger clone lies one nucleotide away. This sample was included in a study of identifying expanded T cells in peripheral blood (dated 2019 in TCRdb). A note on the overall study: Technical replicates were generated by sequencing separate aliquots of the same genomic DNA pool, with four replicates compared pairwise. The paper's findings and limits, for the study overall: The binomial model flagged around 1.2 differentially abundant clones between technical replicates but around 15 over around 2 weeks and 18 to 20 over roughly 4 weeks. Variance in clone template counts between approximately two-week samples significantly increased with total template count across all healthy donors. Both the number of clones called differentially abundant and the false-positive rate were significantly reduced by the beta-binomial model across all healthy-donor time intervals. The authors expected biological variance in healthy repertoires might increase further over much longer intervals such as months to years.

No immune events such as infections were documented for the healthy donors during the collection period. To calibrate time-dependent variance in a beta-binomial model of T-cell clone differential abundance, blood repertoires from healthy donors were used as a training cohort. The training cohort included around 10 healthy donors, of whom 3 were female and 7 were male. Donor ages ranged from about 29 to 70 years, with an average of around 43 years. Whole blood was collected from each healthy donor at three time points spaced two weeks apart and obtained from a commercial supplier. For immunosequencing, genomic DNA was extracted from whole blood that had not been sorted. TCRbeta CDR3 regions were profiled by bias-controlled multiplex PCR amplification of genomic DNA with the immunoSEQ Assay. The study's processing was this. To quantify the absolute abundance of each unique TCRbeta CDR3 region, the sequences were collapsed and filtered. Differential abundance was assessed using a binomial (Fisher-equivalent) model and a beta-binomial model in which time-dependent variance fitted from healthy donors was added. Clones with fewer than 5 combined templates were removed, and a clone was called differentially abundant if the clone's Benjamini-Hochberg FDR was below 0.01. In the beta-binomial model, variance was expressed as a function of the total template count across the two samples, in the form v = (b*log(k)+a)^2. TCRdb's version of the immuneACCESS table is confined to in-frame rearrangements and falls short of the full clone set. An unresolved V gene accounts for under half of the shortfall where checked; the remainder is of unknown origin. V, J and clone size reflect that table, while D and trimming were determined from the DNA. This sample has around 130,000 clones in its table, and approximately 86% of those were observed once. The ten top clones hold roughly 7.9% of the sample.

Ends trimmed: V by 4 bases, J by 3 bases; bases unmatched to a gene: 3. Sequences SGHRS (CDR1) and YFSETQ (CDR2) are obtained from the germline V gene. From the cysteine through the phenylalanine, the CDR3 covers 15 amino acids. The CDR3 DNA has 45 bases and is translated from base 1. The sample was blood. Rearrangement joined TRBV5-1 to TRBJ2-3; TRBD2 aligns with 12 central bases. This receptor was obtained from a person between 18 and 75 years old in good health. For the CDR3, the sequence is CASSQLAGGTDTQYF. The DNA reads as follows: TGCGCCAGCAGCCAACTAGCGGGAGGAACAGATACGCAGTATTTT.